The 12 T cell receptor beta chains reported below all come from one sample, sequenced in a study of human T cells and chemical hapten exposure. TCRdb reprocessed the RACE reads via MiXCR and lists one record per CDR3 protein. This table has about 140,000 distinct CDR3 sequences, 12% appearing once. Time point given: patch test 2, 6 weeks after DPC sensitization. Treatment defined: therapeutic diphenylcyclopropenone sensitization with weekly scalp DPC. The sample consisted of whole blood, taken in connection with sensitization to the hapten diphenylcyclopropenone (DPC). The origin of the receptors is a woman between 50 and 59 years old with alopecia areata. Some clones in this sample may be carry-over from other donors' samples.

CDR3 region: CASSLFLGDTGELFF. The DNA for the CDR3 is TGTGCCAGCAGCTTATTCCTCGGTGACACCGGGGAGCTGTTTTTT. This chain links TRBV7-9 with TRBJ2-2, with D hard to call. This CDR3 spans 15 amino acids. V was cut by 2 bases and J by 3 bases, with 10 bases left in between. Germline V gene sequence: CDR1 SEHNR, CDR2 FQNEAQ (reference sequence).

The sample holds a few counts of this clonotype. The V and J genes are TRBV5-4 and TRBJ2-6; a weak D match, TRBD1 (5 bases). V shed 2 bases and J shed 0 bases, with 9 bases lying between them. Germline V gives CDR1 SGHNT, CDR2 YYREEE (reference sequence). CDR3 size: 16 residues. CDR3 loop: CASSFSGRSGANVLTF. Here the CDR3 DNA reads TGTGCCAGCAGCTTTTCAGGGCGCTCTGGGGCCAACGTCCTGACTTTC. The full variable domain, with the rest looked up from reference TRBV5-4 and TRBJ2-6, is ETGVTQSPTHLIKTRGQQVTLRCSSQSGHNTVSWYQQALGQGPQFIFQYYREEENGRGNFPPRFSGLQFPNYSSELNVNALELDDSALYLCASSFSGRSGANVLTFGAGSRLTVL.

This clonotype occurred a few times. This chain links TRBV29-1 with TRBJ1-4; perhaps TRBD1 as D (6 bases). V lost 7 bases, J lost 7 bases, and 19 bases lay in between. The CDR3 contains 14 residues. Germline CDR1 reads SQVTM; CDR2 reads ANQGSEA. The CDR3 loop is CSARISRGGEKLFF. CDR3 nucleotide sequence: TGCAGCGCCCGCATAAGCAGGGGTGGTGAAAAACTGTTTTTT. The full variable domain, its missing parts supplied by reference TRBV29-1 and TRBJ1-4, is SAVISQKPSRDICQRGTSLTIQCQVDSQVTMMFWYRQQPGQSLTLIATANQGSEATYESGFVIDKFPISRPNLTFSTLTVSNMSPEDSSIYLCSARISRGGEKLFFGSGTQLSVL.

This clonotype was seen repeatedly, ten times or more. The chain's CDR3 is CASTYLEVTGLAGDEQYF. The CDR3 DNA is TGTGCCAGCACCTATCTTGAGGTGACGGGACTAGCGGGAGACGAGCAGTACTTC. This sequence joins TRBV28 and TRBJ2-7; 14 positions match TRBD2. Looked up from germline, CDR1 is MDHEN and CDR2 is SYDVKM. This CDR3 comprises 18 residues. The trim removed 7 bases at V and 5 bases at J, leaving 16 bases unmatched.

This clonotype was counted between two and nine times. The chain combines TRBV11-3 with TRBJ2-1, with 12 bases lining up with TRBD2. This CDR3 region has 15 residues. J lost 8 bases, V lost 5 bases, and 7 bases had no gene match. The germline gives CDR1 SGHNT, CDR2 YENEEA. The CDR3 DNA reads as TGTGCCAGCAGCCTAGCGGGAGGGCATTCCGATGAGCAGTTCTTC. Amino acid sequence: CASSLAGGHSDEQFF.

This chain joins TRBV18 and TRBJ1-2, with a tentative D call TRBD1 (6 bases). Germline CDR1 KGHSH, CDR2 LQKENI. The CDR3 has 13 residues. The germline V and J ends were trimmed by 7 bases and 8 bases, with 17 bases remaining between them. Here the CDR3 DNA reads TGTGCCAGCTTCTTGGACAGCCTGAGCGGCTACACCTTC. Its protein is CASFLDSLSGYTF. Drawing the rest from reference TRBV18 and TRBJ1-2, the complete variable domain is NAGVMQNPRHLVRRRGQEARLRCSPMKGHSHVYWYRQLPEEGLKFMVYLQKENIIDESGMPKERFSAEFPKEGPSILRIQQVVRGDSAAYFCASFLDSLSGYTFGSGTRLTVV.

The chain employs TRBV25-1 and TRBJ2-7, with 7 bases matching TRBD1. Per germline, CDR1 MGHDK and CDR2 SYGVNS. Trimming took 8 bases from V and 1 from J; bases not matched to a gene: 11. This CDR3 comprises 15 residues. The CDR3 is CASSPTRDRSYEQYF. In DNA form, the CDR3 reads TGTGCCAGCTCCCCCACCCGGGACAGATCCTACGAGCAGTACTTC.

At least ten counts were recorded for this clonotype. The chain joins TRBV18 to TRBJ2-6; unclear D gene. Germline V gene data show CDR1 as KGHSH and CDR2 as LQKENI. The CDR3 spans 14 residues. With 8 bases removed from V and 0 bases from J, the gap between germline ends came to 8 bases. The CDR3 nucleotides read TGTGCCAGCAGTTTGGCCTCTGGGGCCAACGTCCTGACTTTC. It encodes CASSLASGANVLTF.

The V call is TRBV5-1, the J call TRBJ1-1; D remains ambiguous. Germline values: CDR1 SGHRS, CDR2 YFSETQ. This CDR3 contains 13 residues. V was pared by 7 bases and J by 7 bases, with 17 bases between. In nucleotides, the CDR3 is TGCGCCAGCGAGTCGGGGAATGAGGATGAAGCTTTCTTT. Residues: CASESGNEDEAFF.

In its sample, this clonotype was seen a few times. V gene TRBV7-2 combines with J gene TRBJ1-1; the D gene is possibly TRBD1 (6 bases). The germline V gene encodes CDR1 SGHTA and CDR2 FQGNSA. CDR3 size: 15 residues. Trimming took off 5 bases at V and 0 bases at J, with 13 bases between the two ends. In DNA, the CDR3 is TGTGCCAGCAGCGCCCGCCAGGGGCTGAACACTGAAGCTTTCTTT. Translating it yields CASSARQGLNTEAFF.

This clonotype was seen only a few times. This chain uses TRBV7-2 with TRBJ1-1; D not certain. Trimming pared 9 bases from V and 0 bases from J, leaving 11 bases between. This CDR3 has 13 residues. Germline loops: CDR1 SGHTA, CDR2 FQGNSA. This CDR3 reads CARAPVLNTEAFF. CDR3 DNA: TGTGCCAGGGCCCCCGTGTTGAACACTGAAGCTTTCTTT. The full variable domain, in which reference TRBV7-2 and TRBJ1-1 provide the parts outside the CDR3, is GAGVSQSPSNKVTEKGKDVELRCDPISGHTALYWYRQSLGQGLEFLIYFQGNSAPDKSGLPSDRFSAERTGGSVSTLTIQRTQQEDSAVYLCARAPVLNTEAFFGQGTRLTVV.

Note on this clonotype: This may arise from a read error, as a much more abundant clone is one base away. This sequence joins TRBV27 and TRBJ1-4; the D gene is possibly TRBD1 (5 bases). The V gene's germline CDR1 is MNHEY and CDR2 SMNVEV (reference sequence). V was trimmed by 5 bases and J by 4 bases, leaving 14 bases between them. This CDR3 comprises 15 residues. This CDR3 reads CASSAFHRLNEKLFF. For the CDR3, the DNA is TGTGCCAGCAGTGCGTTTCACAGGCTTAATGAAAAACTGTTTTTT.